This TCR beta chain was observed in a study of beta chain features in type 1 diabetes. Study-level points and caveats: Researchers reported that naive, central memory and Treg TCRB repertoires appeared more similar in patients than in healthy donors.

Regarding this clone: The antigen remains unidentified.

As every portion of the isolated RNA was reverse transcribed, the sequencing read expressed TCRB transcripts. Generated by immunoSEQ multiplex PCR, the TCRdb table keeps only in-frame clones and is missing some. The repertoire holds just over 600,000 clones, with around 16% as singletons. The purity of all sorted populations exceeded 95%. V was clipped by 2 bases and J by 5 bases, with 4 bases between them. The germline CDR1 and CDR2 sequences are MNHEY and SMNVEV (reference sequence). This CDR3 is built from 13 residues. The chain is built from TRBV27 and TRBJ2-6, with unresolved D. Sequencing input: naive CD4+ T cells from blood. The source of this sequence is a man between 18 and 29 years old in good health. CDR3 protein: CASSLRRANVLTF. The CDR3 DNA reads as TGTGCCAGCAGTTTAAGGAGGGCCAACGTCCTGACTTTC.